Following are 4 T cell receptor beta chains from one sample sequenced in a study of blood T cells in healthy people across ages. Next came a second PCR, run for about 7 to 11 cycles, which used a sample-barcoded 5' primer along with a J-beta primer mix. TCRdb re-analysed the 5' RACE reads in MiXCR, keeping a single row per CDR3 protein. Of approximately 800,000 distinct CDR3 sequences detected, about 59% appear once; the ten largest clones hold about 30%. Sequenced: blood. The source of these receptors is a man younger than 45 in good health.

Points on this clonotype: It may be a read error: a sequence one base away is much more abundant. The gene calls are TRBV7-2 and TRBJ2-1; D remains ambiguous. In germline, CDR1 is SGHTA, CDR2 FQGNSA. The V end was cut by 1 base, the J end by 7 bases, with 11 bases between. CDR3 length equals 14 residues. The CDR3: CASSLGALANEQFF. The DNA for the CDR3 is TGTGCCAGCAGCTTAGGAGCGCTGGCGAATGAGCAGTTCTTC.

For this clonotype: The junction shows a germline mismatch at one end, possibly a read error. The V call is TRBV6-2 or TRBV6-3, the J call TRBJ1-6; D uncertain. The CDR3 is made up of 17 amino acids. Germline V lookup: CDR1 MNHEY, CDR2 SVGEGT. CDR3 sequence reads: CASSLVLGGSYNLPLHF. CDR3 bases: TGTGCCAGCAGCTTAGTCCTGGGTGGCTCCTATAATTTACCCCTCCACTTT.

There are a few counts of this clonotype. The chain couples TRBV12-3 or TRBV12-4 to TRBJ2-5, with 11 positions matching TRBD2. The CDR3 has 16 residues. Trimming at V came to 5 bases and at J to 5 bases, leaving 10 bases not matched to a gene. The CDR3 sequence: CASSISIAGGHETQYF. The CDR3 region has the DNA TGTGCCAGCAGTATTTCTATAGCGGGGGGGCACGAGACCCAGTACTTC.

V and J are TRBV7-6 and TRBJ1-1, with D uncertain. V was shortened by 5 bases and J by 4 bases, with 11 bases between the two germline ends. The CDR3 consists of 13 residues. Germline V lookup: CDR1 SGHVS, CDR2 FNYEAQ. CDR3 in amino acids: CASSPSQSTEAFF. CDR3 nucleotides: TGTGCCAGCAGCCCTTCCCAGAGCACTGAAGCTTTCTTT.